This TCR beta chain came from a study of T cells after yellow fever vaccination. The CDR3 sequence is 16 residues long. The V and J ends lost 3 bases and 8 bases, in that order; junction bases with no gene match: 15. Via MiXCR, TCRdb re-called the 5' RACE reads, giving one row per CDR3 protein. The repertoire holds nearly 70,000 distinct CDR3 sequences, with 5% to 8% as singletons. The study's findings and limits: Reappearing after the booster were most of the clones from primary vaccination (around 96% CD4, 88% CD8). A minor fraction of clonotypes spanned both CD4 and CD8 compartments.

This clonotype was counted many times. The antigen remains unidentified. The chain combines TRBV12-3 or TRBV12-4 with TRBJ2-5; 7 bases fit TRBD2. Here the sequenced sample was CD8+ T cells sorted from PBMCs, taken more than 40 days after the first yellow fever vaccination. The sequence was obtained from a man between 18 and 35 years old who received the YFV17D yellow fever vaccine. The CDR3 loop reads CASSFLSPSGGGTQYF. Here the CDR3 DNA reads TGTGCCAGCAGTTTCCTCAGCCCCTCGGGGGGAGGCACCCAGTACTTC.